This T cell receptor beta chain comes out of a study of tissue T cells after allogeneic stem cell transplantation. V lost 5 bases, J lost 0 bases, and 7 bases lay in between. The CDR3 spans 13 residues. The germline CDR1 and CDR2 sequences are SNHLY and FYNGKV (reference sequence). The time point: mouse harvest day 7 after allogeneic transplant. Mouse grafts combined 10^7 T-cell-depleted bone marrow cells with 10^6 splenic CD5+ T cells. Here immunoSEQ multiplex PCR was the method, and the copy in TCRdb shows in-frame clones only, minus some. The sample gives 7,500 to 8,500 clones, approximately 46% of which show up once; under 9% is in the top ten. To note about this clone: Gene labels here are mouse ones. The read falls 1 residue short of the CDR3 end, and the missing part is taken from the germline J gene.

The sequencing input was gut tissue. The chain has TRBV3 and TRBJ1-1, with TRBD1 as a possible D gene (6 bases). This receptor was obtained from a female BALB/c mouse given C57BL/6 T cells with graft-versus-host disease after an allogeneic hematopoietic cell transplant. The part of the CDR3 DNA that was read is TGTGCCAGCAGCCGACAGGCAAACACAGAAGTCTTC. This gives the protein CASSRQANTEVF. The entire CDR3 is CASSRQANTEVFF.